This TCR beta chain originates from a study of T cells in Graves' hyperthyroidism and ophthalmopathy. TCR beta CDR3 regions were amplified from RNA transcripts. The study used the HTBI primer set for a first-round RT-PCR of the TCR CDR3. In TCRdb, the multiplex PCR reads were re-called with MiXCR into one record per CDR3 protein. The sample holds about 400,000 distinct CDR3 sequences, 12% to 15% seen once. The CDR3 is 14 residues long. V lost 6 bases, J lost 2 bases, and 6 bases stayed unmatched. The V gene's germline CDR1 is SEHNR and CDR2 FQNEAQ (reference sequence). This clonotype originated in a woman aged 18-29 years with Graves' hyperthyroidism. Sequencing was done on a sample of blood. The chain joins TRBV7-9 to TRBJ2-5; 7 nucleotides agree with TRBD2. CDR3 sequence: CASRGGTKQETQYF. CDR3 bases: TGTGCCAGCAGGGGAGGGACGAAACAAGAGACCCAGTACTTC.